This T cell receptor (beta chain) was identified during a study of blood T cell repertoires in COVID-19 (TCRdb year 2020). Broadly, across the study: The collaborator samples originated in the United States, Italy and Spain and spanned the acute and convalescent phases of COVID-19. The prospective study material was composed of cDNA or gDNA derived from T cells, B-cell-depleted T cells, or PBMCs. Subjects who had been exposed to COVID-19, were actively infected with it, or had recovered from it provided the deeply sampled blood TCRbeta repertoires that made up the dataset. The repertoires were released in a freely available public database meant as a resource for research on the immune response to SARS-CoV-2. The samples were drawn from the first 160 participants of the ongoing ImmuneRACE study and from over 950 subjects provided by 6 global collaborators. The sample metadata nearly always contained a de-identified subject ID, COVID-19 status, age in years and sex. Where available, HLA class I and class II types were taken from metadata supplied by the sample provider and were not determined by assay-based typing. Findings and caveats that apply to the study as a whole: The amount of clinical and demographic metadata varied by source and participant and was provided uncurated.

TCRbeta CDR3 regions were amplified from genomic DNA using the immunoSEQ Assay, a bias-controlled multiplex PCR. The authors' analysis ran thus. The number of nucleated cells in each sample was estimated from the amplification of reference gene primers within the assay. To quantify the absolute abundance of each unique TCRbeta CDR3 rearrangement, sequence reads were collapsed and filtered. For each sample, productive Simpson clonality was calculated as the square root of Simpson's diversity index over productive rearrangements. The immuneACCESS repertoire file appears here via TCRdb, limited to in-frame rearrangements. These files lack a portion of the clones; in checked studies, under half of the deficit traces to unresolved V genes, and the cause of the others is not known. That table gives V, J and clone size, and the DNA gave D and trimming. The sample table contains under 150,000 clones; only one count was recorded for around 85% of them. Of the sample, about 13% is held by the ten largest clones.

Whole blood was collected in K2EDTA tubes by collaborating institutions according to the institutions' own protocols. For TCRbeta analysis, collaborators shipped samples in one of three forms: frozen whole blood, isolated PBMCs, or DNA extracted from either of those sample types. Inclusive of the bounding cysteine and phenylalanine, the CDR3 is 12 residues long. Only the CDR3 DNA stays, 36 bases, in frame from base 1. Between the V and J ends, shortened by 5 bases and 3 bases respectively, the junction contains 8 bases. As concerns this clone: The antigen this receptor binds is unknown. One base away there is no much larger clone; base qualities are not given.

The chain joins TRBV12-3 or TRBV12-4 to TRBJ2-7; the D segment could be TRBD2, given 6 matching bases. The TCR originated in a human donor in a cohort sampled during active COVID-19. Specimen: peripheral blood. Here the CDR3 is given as CASSRDFYEQYF. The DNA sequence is TGTGCCAGCAGTCGGGACTTCTACGAGCAGTACTTC.